The sequence of this T cell receptor (beta chain) was determined in a study of T cell clonotyping in hematopoietic cell transplantation. Time point indicated: recipient sample about 28 days before transplant, after cytoreduction. The CDR3 spans 14 residues. Germline V lookup: CDR1 SNHLY, CDR2 FYNNEI. J lost 4 bases, V lost 8 bases, and 9 bases had no gene match. Some clones are missing from TCRdb's copy, which holds only in-frame ones; the method was immunoSEQ multiplex PCR. The data contain roughly 16,000 clones, around 93% of them singletons. This sequence originates from a man younger than 35 with biphenotypic leukemia. Some clones in this sample may be carry-over from other donors' samples. This rearrangement joins TRBV2 to TRBJ2-7; 9 bases are shared with TRBD1. This sample comprised peripheral blood mononuclear cells, obtained before stem cell transplant. DNA for the CDR3: TGTGCCAGCGACCCGGGACAGGGTGGATACGAGCAGTACTTC. It yields the protein CASDPGQGGYEQYF.